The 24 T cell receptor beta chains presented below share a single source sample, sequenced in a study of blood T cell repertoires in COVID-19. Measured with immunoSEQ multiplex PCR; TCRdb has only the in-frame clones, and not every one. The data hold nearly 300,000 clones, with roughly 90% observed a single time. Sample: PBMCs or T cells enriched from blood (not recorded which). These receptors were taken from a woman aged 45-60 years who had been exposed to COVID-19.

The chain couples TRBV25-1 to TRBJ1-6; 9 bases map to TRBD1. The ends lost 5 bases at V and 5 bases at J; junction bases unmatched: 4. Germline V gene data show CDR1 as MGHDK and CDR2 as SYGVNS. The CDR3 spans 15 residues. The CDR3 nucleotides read TGTGCCAGCAGTACGGGACAGGGAAATAATTCACCCCTCCACTTT. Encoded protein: CASSTGQGNNSPLHF.

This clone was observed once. DNA of the CDR3: TGTGCCACCAGTGCGGGACTAGCGGGGGCCCGGGGGAAAGATACGCAGTATTTT. Protein product: CATSAGLAGARGKDTQYF. The chain employs TRBV24-1 and TRBJ2-3; 14 bases agree with TRBD2. CDR1 and CDR2 (germline): KGHDR, SFDVKD. This CDR3 is built from 18 residues. V was clipped by 5 bases and J by 5 bases; unmatched bases: 11.

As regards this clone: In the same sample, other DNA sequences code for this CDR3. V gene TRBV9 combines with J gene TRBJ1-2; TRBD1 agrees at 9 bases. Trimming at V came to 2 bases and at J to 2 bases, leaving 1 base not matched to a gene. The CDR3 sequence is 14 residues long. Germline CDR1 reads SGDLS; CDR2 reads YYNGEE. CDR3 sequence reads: CASSVGQGNYGYTF. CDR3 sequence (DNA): TGTGCCAGCAGCGTTGGACAGGGGAACTATGGCTACACCTTC. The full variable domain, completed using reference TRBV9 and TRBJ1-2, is DSGVTQTPKHLITATGQRVTLRCSPRSGDLSVYWYQQSLDQGLQFLIQYYNGEERAKGNILERFSAQQFPDLHSELNLSSLELGDSALYFCASSVGQGNYGYTFGSGTRLTVV.

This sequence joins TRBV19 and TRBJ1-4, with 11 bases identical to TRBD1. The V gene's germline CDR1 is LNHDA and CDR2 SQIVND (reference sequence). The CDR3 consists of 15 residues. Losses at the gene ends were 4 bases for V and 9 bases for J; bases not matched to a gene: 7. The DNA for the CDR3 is TGTGCCAGTAGTACCGGACAGGGGGCCGTACAAAAACTGTTTTTT. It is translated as CASSTGQGAVQKLFF.

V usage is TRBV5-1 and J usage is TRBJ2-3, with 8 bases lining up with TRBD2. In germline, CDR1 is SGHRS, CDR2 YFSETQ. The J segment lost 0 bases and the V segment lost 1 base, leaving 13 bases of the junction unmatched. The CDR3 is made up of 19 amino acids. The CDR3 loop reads CASSLLPRASGRSTDTQYF. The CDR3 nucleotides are TGCGCCAGCAGCTTGCTCCCCCGGGCTAGCGGGCGGAGCACAGATACGCAGTATTTT.

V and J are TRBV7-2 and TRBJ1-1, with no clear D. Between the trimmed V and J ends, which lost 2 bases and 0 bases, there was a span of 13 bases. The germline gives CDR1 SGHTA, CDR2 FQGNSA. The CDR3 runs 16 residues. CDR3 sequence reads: CASSLRGGSVNTEAFF. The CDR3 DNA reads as TGTGCCAGCAGCTTACGGGGAGGCAGCGTGAACACTGAAGCTTTCTTT.

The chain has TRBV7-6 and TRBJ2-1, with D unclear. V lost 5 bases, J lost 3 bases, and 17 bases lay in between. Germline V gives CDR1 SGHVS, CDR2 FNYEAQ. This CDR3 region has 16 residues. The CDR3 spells CASSLKRPRLYNEQFF. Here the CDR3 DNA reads TGTGCCAGCAGCCTCAAAAGGCCCCGACTCTACAATGAGCAGTTCTTC. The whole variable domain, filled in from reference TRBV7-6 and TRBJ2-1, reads GAGVSQSPRYKVTKRGQDVALRCDPISGHVSLYWYRQALGQGPEFLTYFNYEAQQDKSGLPNDRFSAERPEGSISTLTIQRTEQRDSAMYRCASSLKRPRLYNEQFFGPGTRLTVL.

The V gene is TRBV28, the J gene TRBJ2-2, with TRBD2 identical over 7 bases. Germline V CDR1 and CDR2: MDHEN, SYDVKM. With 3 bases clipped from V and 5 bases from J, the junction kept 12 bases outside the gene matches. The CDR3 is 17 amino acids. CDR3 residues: CASSLIMGSGGTGELFF. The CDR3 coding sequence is TGTGCCAGCAGTTTGATCATGGGGTCGGGGGGAACCGGGGAGCTGTTTTTT.

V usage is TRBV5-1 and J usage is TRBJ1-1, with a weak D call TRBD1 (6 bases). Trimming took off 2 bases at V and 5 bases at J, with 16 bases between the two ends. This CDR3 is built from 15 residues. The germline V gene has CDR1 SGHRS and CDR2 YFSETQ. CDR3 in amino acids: CASSFLVGASTEAFF. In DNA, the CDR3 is TGCGCCAGCAGCTTTTTGGTGGGGGCGAGTACTGAAGCTTTCTTT.

This CDR3 reads CASSDPRDTDRYSNQPQHF. In nucleotides, the CDR3 is TGCGCCAGCAGTGACCCCCGGGACACGGACCGATATAGCAATCAGCCCCAGCATTTT. The J gene is TRBJ1-5, the V gene TRBV10-1; the D gene is possibly TRBD1 (6 bases). The CDR3 covers 19 residues. Trimming pared 3 bases from V and 0 bases from J, leaving 21 bases between. Germline values: CDR1 WNHNN, CDR2 SYGVQD (reference sequence).

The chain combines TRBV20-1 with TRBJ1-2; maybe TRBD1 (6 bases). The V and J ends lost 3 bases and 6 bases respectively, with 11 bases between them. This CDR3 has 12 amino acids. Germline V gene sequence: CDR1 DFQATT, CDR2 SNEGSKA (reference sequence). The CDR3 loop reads CSASPGEHGYTF. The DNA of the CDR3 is TGCAGTGCTAGTCCAGGGGAGCATGGCTACACCTTC.

The CDR3 DNA reads TGCGCCAGCAGCTCAGGGACAGCCTACGAGCAGTACTTC. Translated: CASSSGTAYEQYF. The chain employs TRBV5-1 and TRBJ2-7; 7 bases map to TRBD1. Trimming cost V 3 bases and J 2 bases; bases outside gene matches: 2. The CDR3 totals 13 residues. Germline-derived CDR1 and CDR2 are SGHRS and YFSETQ. The full variable domain, in which reference TRBV5-1 and TRBJ2-7 provide the parts outside the CDR3, is KAGVTQTPRYLIKTRGQQVTLSCSPISGHRSVSWYQQTPGQGLQFLFEYFSETQRNKGNFPGRFSGRQFSNSRSEMNVSTLELGDSALYLCASSSGTAYEQYFGPGTRLTVT.

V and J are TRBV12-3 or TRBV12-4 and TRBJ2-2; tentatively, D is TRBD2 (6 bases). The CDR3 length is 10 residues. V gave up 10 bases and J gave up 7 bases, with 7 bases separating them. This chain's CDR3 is CATGSGELFF. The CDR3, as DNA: TGTGCCACCGGGAGCGGGGAGCTGTTTTTT.

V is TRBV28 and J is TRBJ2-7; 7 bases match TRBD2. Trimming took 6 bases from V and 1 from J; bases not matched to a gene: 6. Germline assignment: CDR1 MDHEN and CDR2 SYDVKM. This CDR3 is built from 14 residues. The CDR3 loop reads CASRAPGGSYEQYF. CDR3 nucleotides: TGTGCCAGCAGGGCTCCGGGGGGTTCCTACGAGCAGTACTTC.

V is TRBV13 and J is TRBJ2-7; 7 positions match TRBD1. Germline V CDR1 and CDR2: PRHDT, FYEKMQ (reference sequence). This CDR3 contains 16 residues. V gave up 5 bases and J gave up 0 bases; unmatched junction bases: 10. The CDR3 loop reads CASSQGTVQHSYEQYF. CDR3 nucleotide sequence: TGTGCCAGCAGCCAAGGGACAGTCCAACACTCCTACGAGCAGTACTTC.

The CDR3 region has the DNA TGTGCCAGCAGCTGGACAGTTGGGGTCTCCTACGAGCAGTACTTC. It translates to CASSWTVGVSYEQYF. The chain carries TRBV5-5 and TRBJ2-7; TRBD1 might be the D (6 bases). Germline CDR1 and CDR2: SGHKS and YYEKEE (reference sequence). This CDR3 contains 15 residues. V lost 3 bases and J lost 0, with 13 bases in between.

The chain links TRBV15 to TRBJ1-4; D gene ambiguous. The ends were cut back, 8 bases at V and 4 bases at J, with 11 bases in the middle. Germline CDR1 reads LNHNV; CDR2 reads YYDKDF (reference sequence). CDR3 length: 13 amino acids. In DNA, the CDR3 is TGTGCCACCGTCGCCAGACATAATGAAAAACTGTTTTTT. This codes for CATVARHNEKLFF. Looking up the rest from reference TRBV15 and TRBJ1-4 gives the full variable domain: DAMVIQNPRYQVTQFGKPVTLSCSQTLNHNVMYWYQQKSSQAPKLLFHYYDKDFNNEADTPDNFQSRRPNTSFCFLDIRSPGLGDTAMYLCATVARHNEKLFFGSGTQLSVL.

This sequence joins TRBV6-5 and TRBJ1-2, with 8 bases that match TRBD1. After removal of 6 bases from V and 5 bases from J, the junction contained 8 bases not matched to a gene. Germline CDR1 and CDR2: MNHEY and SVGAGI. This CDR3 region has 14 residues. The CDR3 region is CASSLRQGTYGYTF. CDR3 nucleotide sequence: TGTGCCAGCAGCCTAAGACAGGGGACATATGGCTACACCTTC.

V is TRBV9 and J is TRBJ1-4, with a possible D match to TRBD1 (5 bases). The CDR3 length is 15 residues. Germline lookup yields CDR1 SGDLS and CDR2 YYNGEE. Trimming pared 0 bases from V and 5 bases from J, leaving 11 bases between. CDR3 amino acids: CASSVEGRANEKLFF. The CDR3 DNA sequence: TGTGCCAGCAGCGTAGAGGGCAGGGCCAATGAAAAACTGTTTTTT.

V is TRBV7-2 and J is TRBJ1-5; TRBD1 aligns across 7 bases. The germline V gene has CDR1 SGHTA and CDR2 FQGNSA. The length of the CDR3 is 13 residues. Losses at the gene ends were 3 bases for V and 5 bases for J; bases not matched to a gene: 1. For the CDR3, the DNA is TGTGCCAGCAGCTTGGGACAGCATCAGCCCCAGCATTTT. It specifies CASSLGQHQPQHF.

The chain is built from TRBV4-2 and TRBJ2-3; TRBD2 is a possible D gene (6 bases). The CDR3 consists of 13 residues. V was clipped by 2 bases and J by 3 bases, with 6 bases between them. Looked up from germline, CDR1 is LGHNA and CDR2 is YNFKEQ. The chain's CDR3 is CASSQLATDTQYF. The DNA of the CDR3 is TGTGCCAGCAGCCAACTAGCGACAGATACGCAGTATTTT.

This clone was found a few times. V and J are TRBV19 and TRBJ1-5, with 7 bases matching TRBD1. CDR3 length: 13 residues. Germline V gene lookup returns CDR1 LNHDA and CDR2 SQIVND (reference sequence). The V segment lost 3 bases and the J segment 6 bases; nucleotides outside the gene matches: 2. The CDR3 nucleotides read TGTGCCAGTAGTATTGACAGGGCTCAGCCCCAGCATTTT. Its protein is CASSIDRAQPQHF.

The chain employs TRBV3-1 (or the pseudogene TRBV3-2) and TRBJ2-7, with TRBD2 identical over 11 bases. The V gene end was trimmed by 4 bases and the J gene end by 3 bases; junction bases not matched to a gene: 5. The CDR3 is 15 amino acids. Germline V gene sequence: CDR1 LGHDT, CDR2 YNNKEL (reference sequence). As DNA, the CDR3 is TGTGCCAGCAGCCTGTCTAGCGGGGGGTTCTACGAGCAGTACTTC. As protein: CASSLSSGGFYEQYF.

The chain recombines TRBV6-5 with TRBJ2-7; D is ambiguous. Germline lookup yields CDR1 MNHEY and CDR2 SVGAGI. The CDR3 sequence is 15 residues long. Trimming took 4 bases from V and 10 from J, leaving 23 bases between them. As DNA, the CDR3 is TGTGCCAGCAGTTCAACCGGGTCCCTCCCTACGAGACAGTACTTC. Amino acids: CASSSTGSLPTRQYF.